This T cell receptor (beta chain) was retrieved from a study of T cells in Graves' hyperthyroidism and ophthalmopathy. RNA transcripts provided the source from which TCR beta CDR3 regions were amplified. A set of HTBI primers served as the primers for a first-round RT-PCR of the TCR CDR3. TCRdb processed the multiplex PCR reads anew with MiXCR; each CDR3 protein has one entry. The data contain about 350,000 distinct CDR3 sequences, around 14% of them singletons. CDR1 and CDR2 from the germline V gene are PRHDT and FYEKMQ (reference sequence). V was pared by 2 bases and J by 0 bases, with 9 bases of the junction left unmatched. CDR3 length equals 18 residues. This clonotype appeared a single time. Absent ophthalmopathy progression within 18 months defined stable Graves' hyperthyroidism.

This sequence was found in a woman in her twenties or thirties with Graves' hyperthyroidism. Sequencing was performed on blood. The chain couples TRBV13 to TRBJ1-3, with 8 bases matching TRBD1. The CDR3 DNA reads as TGTGCCAGCAGCTTATTGGACAGGGCTCTTAGCTCTGGAAACACCATATATTTT. Residues: CASSLLDRALSSGNTIYF.